This entry is about one T cell receptor beta chain. The antigen remains unidentified. This specimen belongs to a study of a mutant IDH1 vaccine in newly diagnosed glioma. The CDR3 spans 14 residues. The V segment lost 3 bases and the J segment 5 bases; nucleotides outside the gene matches: 6. Germline CDR1 reads MGHDK; CDR2 reads SYGVNS. The table came from immunoSEQ multiplex PCR; TCRdb's copy has only in-frame clones and leaves some out. Of some 100,000 clones listed, about four fifths were seen once; the top ten hold 7.4%. Study conclusions and caveats: Detectable vaccine-induced immune responses arose in around 95% of patients.

Noted time point: baseline, week 1 (first vaccination visit). Regarding treatment: pre-vaccination baseline after standard-of-care therapy. This TCR came from a woman between 50 and 59 years old with glioma. The chain is built from TRBV25-1 and TRBJ1-1; 7 bases are a match to TRBD1. The specimen was PBMCs, collected from a glioma patient treated with radiotherapy, temozolomide or both. The CDR3 is CASSDVQGLTEAFF. The CDR3 nucleotides are TGTGCCAGCAGTGATGTACAGGGGCTAACTGAAGCTTTCTTT.